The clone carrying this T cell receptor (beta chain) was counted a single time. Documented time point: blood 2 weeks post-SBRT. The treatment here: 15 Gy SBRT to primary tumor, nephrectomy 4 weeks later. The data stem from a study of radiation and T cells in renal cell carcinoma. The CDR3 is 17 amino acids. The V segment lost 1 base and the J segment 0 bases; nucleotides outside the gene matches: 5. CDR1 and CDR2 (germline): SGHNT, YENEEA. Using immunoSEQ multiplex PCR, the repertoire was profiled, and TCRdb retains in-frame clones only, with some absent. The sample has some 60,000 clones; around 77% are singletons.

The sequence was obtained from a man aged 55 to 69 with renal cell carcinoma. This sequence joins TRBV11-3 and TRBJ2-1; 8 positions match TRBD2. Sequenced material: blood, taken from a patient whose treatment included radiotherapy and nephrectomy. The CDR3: CASSLGVAGSSYNEQFF. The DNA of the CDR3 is TGTGCCAGCAGCTTAGGGGTAGCGGGAAGCTCCTACAATGAGCAGTTCTTC.